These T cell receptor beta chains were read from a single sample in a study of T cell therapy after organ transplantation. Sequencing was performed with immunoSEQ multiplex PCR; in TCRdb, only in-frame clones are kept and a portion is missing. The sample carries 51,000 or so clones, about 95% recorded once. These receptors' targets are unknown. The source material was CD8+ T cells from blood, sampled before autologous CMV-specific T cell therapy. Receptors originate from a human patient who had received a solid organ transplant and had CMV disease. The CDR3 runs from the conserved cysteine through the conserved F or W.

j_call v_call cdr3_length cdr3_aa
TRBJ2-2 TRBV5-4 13 CASMGGNTGELFF
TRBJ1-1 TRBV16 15 CASSQNEVPNTEAFF
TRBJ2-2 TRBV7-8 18 CASSSRVVGPVNTGELFF
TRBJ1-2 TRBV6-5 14 CASSYTTGDYGYTF
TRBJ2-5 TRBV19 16 CASSIEGLAGGETQYF
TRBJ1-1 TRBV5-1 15 CASSPGTGPRDEAFF
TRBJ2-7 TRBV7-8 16 CASSLGSGRGEHEQYF
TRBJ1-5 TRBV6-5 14 CASSYSGGDQPQHF
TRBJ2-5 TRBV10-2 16 CASSVLAGDGSETQYF
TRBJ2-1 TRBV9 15 CASSDTGERYNEQFF
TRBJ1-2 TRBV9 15 CASRGDRGRSYGYTF
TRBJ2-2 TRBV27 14 CASSLGLPPGELFF
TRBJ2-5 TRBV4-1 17 CASSQGQIWGLQETQYF
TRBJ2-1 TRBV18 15 CASSPRDRVYNEQFF
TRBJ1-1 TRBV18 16 CASSPNRGKPNTEAFF
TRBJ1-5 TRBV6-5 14 CASNSRGANQPQHF
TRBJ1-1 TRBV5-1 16 CASSLGDGGETTEAFF
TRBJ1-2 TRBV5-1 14 CASSSGVVNYGYTF